The clone carrying this T cell receptor (beta chain) came up a few times. Its antigen is not identified. Per the germline V gene, CDR1 is SGHAT and CDR2 is FQNNGV. The CDR3 is 15 residues long. Deletions cut 7 bases from V and 2 bases from J, with 18 bases between. Profiling relied on immunoSEQ multiplex PCR, and the TCRdb table lists in-frame clones only, not all of them. The profile covers about 36,000 clones, with 77% appearing a single time and just over 20% taken by the ten largest. This sample was included in a study of CD4 T cells in relation to SARS-CoV-2 and coronaviruses. 90,000 to 100,000 naive or memory CD4+ cells were cultured with CEF peptides for about 10 days. Study-wide findings and caveats: Compared with monoreactive clones, crossreactive clones showed significantly weaker SARS-CoV-2 expansion.

This clonotype was sampled from an adult with COVID-19. Sequencing input: memory CD4+ T cells from PBMCs, cultured in vitro. The rearrangement links TRBV11-2 to TRBJ2-7; possibly TRBD1 or TRBD2 for D (5 bases each). Written as DNA, the CDR3 is TGTGCCAGCAACCCATCGGACACCGGGACCTACGAGCAGTACTTC. Encoded protein: CASNPSDTGTYEQYF.